A selection of T cell receptor beta chains follows, all from one sample in a study of blood T cell repertoires in COVID-19. Using immunoSEQ multiplex PCR, the repertoire was profiled, and TCRdb retains in-frame clones only, with some absent. The sample records over 85,000 clones, 75% to 80% being singletons. The specimen sequenced was peripheral blood. These receptors were obtained from a woman aged 80 or over with active or convalescent COVID-19. CDR3s include the opening cysteine and the closing phenylalanine or tryptophan. The D gene is left open where the match is weak. Size values are once, few and many counts, or a class for expanded clones, and some rows have none.

j_gene	v_gene	d_gene	abundance	CDR3nt	CDR3aa
TRBJ2-2	TRBV2	TRBD2	NA	TGTGCCAGCACTAAGAGGGCGGGAGCAAACACCGGGGAGCTGTTTTTT	CASTKRAGANTGELFF
TRBJ2-7	TRBV11-3	TRBD1	NA	TGTGCCAGCAGCTCTGGACAGGGCGTAGGGGAGCAGTACTTC	CASSSGQGVGEQYF
TRBJ2-1	TRBV6-2/TRBV6-3	TRBD2	NA	TGTGCCAGCAGCCGCACTAGCGGGAGGGGAATGGGCAATGAGCAGTTCTTC	CASSRTSGRGMGNEQFF
TRBJ2-1	TRBV9	TRBD2	NA	TGTGCCAGCAGCGAATCCGGGACTAGCGTTTACAATGAGCAGTTCTTC	CASSESGTSVYNEQFF
TRBJ2-7	TRBV6-5	TRBD2	few	TGTGCCAGCAGCCTGCTTAGCGGGAGAGGCGACGAGCAGTACTTC	CASSLLSGRGDEQYF
TRBJ2-7	TRBV18	NA	NA	TGTGCCAGCTCCCCTACTAAAGGGGACTCCTTGTACTTC	CASSPTKGDSLYF
TRBJ2-3	TRBV2	TRBD2	NA	TGTGCCAGCAGTGGAAGACTAGCCCCAGGCACAGATACGCAGTATTTT	CASSGRLAPGTDTQYF
TRBJ2-1	TRBV5-1	TRBD1	NA	TGCGCCAGCGGCGCCGGGACAGGGATTGGTGAGCAGTTCTTC	CASGAGTGIGEQFF
TRBJ2-2	TRBV7-9	TRBD1	few	TGTGCCAGCAGCTTATGGGACAGGGGAACCGGGGAGCTGTTTTTT	CASSLWDRGTGELFF
TRBJ2-3	TRBV7-8	NA	NA	TGTGCCAGCAGCCTGAGACAGAGATATAGCACAGATACGCAGTATTTT	CASSLRQRYSTDTQYF
TRBJ1-1	TRBV27	NA	NA	TGTGCCAGCAGTTTAGGGCCGTGGGACACTGAAGCTTTCTTT	CASSLGPWDTEAFF
TRBJ2-5	TRBV11-2	NA	NA	TGTGCCAGCAGCTTGAGGCGGGAGACCCAGTACTTC	CASSLRRETQYF
TRBJ1-1	TRBV6-6	NA	NA	TGTGCCAGCAGTTACCGCCCCAATGGACAGACTGAAGCTTTCTTT	CASSYRPNGQTEAFF
TRBJ1-2	TRBV6-1	NA	NA	TGTGCCAGCAGTGAAGCGTTCAGGGTAGGCTATGGCTACACCTTC	CASSEAFRVGYGYTF
TRBJ2-1	TRBV9	TRBD2	NA	TGTGCCAGCAGCGTAACTAGCGGGATCTCCTACAATGAGCAGTTCTTC	CASSVTSGISYNEQFF
TRBJ1-2	TRBV28	NA	once	TGTGCCAGCAGTTTAACATCACGCTATGGCTACACCTTC	CASSLTSRYGYTF
TRBJ2-1	TRBV14	TRBD2	NA	TGTGCCAGCAGCCGGCAACCTATAGCGGGAGGTATAAATGAGCAGTTCTTC	CASSRQPIAGGINEQFF
TRBJ1-2	TRBV7-9	NA	NA	TGTGCCAGCAGCACAGGGTTTTCTAACTATGGCTACACCTTC	CASSTGFSNYGYTF
TRBJ1-5	TRBV19	TRBD1	NA	TGTGCCACCCTTGATCTGGGACAGGGCAATCAGCCCCAGCATTTT	CATLDLGQGNQPQHF
TRBJ1-1	TRBV5-1	TRBD1	once	TGCGCCAGCAGCTTGGCCCCCACAGGGGGCGGTGGTTTGAACACTGAAGCTTTCTTT	CASSLAPTGGGGLNTEAFF
TRBJ2-3	TRBV9	TRBD2	NA	TGTGCCAGCAGCCCCTATAGCGGGAGTCCCGCCGGAGATACGCAGTATTTT	CASSPYSGSPAGDTQYF
TRBJ2-7	TRBV5-1	NA	once	TGCGCCAGCAGCTTGGCCGTAGTGGGCACCTACGAGCAGTACTTC	CASSLAVVGTYEQYF
TRBJ2-5	TRBV5-1	TRBD2	NA	TGCGCCAGCAGCTTACTAGCGGGAGGTGGGGAGACCCAGTACTTC	CASSLLAGGGETQYF
TRBJ1-4	TRBV6-5	NA	NA	TGTGCCAGCAGTTACTCCCCTTGGCAGGAAGAGGAAAAACTGTTTTTT	CASSYSPWQEEEKLFF
TRBJ1-5	TRBV12-3/TRBV12-4	NA	few	TGTGCCAGCAGCCCCTATAGCAATCAGCCCCAGCATTTT	CASSPYSNQPQHF
TRBJ2-1	TRBV15	NA	NA	TGTGCCACCAGCAGAGAACTAAGGAGCCCATACAATGAGCAGTTCTTC	CATSRELRSPYNEQFF
TRBJ2-5	TRBV10-3	NA	NA	TGTGCCATCAGTGACGTACGGCGGGGCCAAGAGACCCAGTACTTC	CAISDVRRGQETQYF
TRBJ2-3	TRBV11-3	TRBD2	once	TGTGCCAGCAGCTCTGGGACTATCTCTAGCACAGATACGCAGTATTTT	CASSSGTISSTDTQYF
TRBJ1-5	TRBV7-2	TRBD1	NA	TGTGCCAGCAGCCCCCAGGGGGCAGGGAGCAATCAGCCCCAGCATTTT	CASSPQGAGSNQPQHF
TRBJ2-1	TRBV2	TRBD2	NA	TGTGCCAGCAGAACCAGGACTAGCGGGAGACCGAGCTCCTACAATGAGCAGTTCTTC	CASRTRTSGRPSSYNEQFF
TRBJ1-3	TRBV10-3	NA	NA	TGTGCCATCAGTGAACCCCTCGGAGGGGATGGAAACACCATATATTTT	CAISEPLGGDGNTIYF
TRBJ2-1	TRBV28	TRBD2	NA	TGTGCCAGCAGTTTCTCGGCTAGCGGGATCCATGAGCAGTTCTTC	CASSFSASGIHEQFF
TRBJ2-1	TRBV6-2/TRBV6-3	TRBD2	NA	TGTGCCAGCAGCTTAGCGGGTATCCAATACAATGAGCAGTTCTTC	CASSLAGIQYNEQFF
TRBJ2-3	TRBV10-1	NA	NA	TGCGCCAGCAGTGAGGCCGGGACTTCGACAGATACGCAGTATTTT	CASSEAGTSTDTQYF
TRBJ1-2	TRBV10-3	TRBD1	NA	TGTGCCATCAGTCAGGGGGTCTATGGCTACACCTTC	CAISQGVYGYTF
TRBJ1-2	TRBV2	NA	NA	TGTGCCAGCAGAGGGAGGGACCCTCCAGCCTACACCTTC	CASRGRDPPAYTF
TRBJ2-1	TRBV10-3	TRBD2	once	TGTGCCGCACGGTCCACCCCCGGGACTAGCGGGAGCGATGAGCAGTTCTTC	CAARSTPGTSGSDEQFF
TRBJ2-7	TRBV28	TRBD2	once	TGTGCCAGCAGTGGAAGACTAGCGGGAGGCTCCTACGAGCAGTACTTC	CASSGRLAGGSYEQYF
TRBJ2-7	TRBV27	TRBD2	once	TGTGCCAGCAGTCCACTCAGTAGGACTAGCGGGAGGTACGAGCAGTACTTC	CASSPLSRTSGRYEQYF
TRBJ2-7	TRBV18	NA	NA	TGTGCCAGCTCACCACGAGCGGGCGCCTACGAGCAGTACTTC	CASSPRAGAYEQYF
TRBJ2-6	TRBV5-1	TRBD2	NA	TGCGCCAGCAGCTTGGGGGGGGGAGCTGGGGCCAACGTCCTGACTTTC	CASSLGGGAGANVLTF
TRBJ1-1	TRBV12-5	TRBD1	few	TGTGCTAGTGGTTCCCTACCCGCGGGACAGGGGTACCGTTCCCGAAAAACTGAAGCTTTCTTT	CASGSLPAGQGYRSRKTEAFF
TRBJ2-7	TRBV6-2/TRBV6-3	TRBD2	NA	TGTGCCAGCAGTTACTTTCCTGGGACTAGCAATACCTACGAGCAGTACTTC	CASSYFPGTSNTYEQYF
TRBJ2-1	TRBV7-3	TRBD1	NA	TGTGCCAGCAGCACGCAGGGGGACTCCTACAATGAGCAGTTCTTC	CASSTQGDSYNEQFF
TRBJ1-6	TRBV7-2	NA	NA	TGTGCCAGCAGCTTAGCTGAAGGGGTCGCTTCACCCCTCCACTTT	CASSLAEGVASPLHF
TRBJ2-2	TRBV28	NA	once	TGTGCCAGCAGTTTCCAGCAGACAGTAGCCGGGGAGCTGTTTTTT	CASSFQQTVAGELFF
TRBJ2-3	TRBV9	TRBD2	many	TGTGCCAGCAGCCCCTGGACTAGCGGGAGTCTAGATACGCAGTATTTT	CASSPWTSGSLDTQYF
TRBJ2-1	TRBV6-5	NA	NA	TGTGCCAGCAGCCTCCACGGGGACAATGAGCAGTTCTTC	CASSLHGDNEQFF
TRBJ1-5	TRBV6-5	NA	NA	TGTGCCAGCAGTCCCCGGGACGGGAGTCAGCCCCAGCATTTT	CASSPRDGSQPQHF
TRBJ2-1	TRBV4-2	NA	NA	TGTGCCAGCAGCCAAGTACTGGAACCGTCTGCCCGAGCTAGCTCCTACAATGAGCAGTTCTTC	CASSQVLEPSARASSYNEQFF
TRBJ2-3	TRBV6-4	TRBD1	NA	TGTGCCAGCTTACAGGGGGCTCGGAGCACAGATACGCAGTATTTT	CASLQGARSTDTQYF
TRBJ2-3	TRBV28	TRBD2	NA	TGTGCCAGCAGTCCCAGAGCGGGATCTAGCACAGATACGCAGTATTTT	CASSPRAGSSTDTQYF
TRBJ2-2	TRBV28	TRBD2	NA	TGTGCCAGCAGTGGGGGGGGAGCGTTGAATCACTTAAACACCGGGGAGCTGTTTTTT	CASSGGGALNHLNTGELFF
TRBJ1-2	TRBV18	TRBD1	NA	TGTGCCAGCTCACCACCGACAGGGCCCCCGGGTGGCTACACCTTC	CASSPPTGPPGGYTF
TRBJ1-6	TRBV15	NA	NA	TGTGCCACCAGCAGAGAGGGACTAGGAACCCTCCACTTT	CATSREGLGTLHF
TRBJ1-2	TRBV7-9	NA	NA	TGTGCCAGCAGCTCTAGCGGGGTCAACTATGGCTACACCTTC	CASSSSGVNYGYTF
TRBJ2-3	TRBV29-1	TRBD2	NA	TGCAGCAAAGCGGGAGTTGGGTCAGATACGCAGTATTTT	CSKAGVGSDTQYF
TRBJ2-2	TRBV7-3	TRBD2	NA	TGTGCCAGCAGCATGAGCGGGAGGGCCTGGAACGGGGAGCTGTTTTTT	CASSMSGRAWNGELFF
TRBJ2-7	TRBV18	TRBD2	NA	TGTGCCAGCTCACCGGGACTAAAACAGTACGAGCAGTACTTC	CASSPGLKQYEQYF
TRBJ2-7	TRBV28	TRBD1	NA	TGTGCCAGCAGTACACCGGGACAGGGAGGCTACGAGCAGTACTTC	CASSTPGQGGYEQYF